This T cell receptor (beta chain) originates from a study of shared clonotypes between healthy human individuals. CD45RO-negative, CCR7-positively selected cells formed the naive CD8 fraction, excluding terminally differentiated effector memory CD45RA+ cells. The V end was cut by 4 bases, the J end by 1 base, with 10 bases between. The CDR3 runs 14 residues. The germline gives CDR1 MGHRA, CDR2 YSYEKL. Sequenced by immunoSEQ multiplex PCR; TCRdb stores in-frame clones only, minus some. The repertoire includes hundreds of thousands of clones, 90% to 95% of them detected once, and 24% sits in the top ten.

Sample: naive CD8+ T cells sorted from blood. The TCR originated in a man younger than 40 in good health. The chain carries TRBV4-1 and TRBJ1-2, with D tentatively TRBD1 (6 bases). The CDR3 nucleotides are TGCGCCAGCAGCCTCACAGGGATTAACTATGGCTACACCTTC. Translated, it gives CASSLTGINYGYTF.